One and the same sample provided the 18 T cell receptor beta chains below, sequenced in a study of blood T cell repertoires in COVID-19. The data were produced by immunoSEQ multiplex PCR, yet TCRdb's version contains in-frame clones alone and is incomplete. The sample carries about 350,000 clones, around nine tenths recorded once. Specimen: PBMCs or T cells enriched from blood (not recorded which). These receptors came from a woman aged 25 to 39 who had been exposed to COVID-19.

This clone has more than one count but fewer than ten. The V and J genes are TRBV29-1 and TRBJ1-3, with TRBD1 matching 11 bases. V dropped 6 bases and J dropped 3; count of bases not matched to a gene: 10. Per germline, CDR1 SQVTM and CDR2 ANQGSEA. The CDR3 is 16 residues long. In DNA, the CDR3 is TGCAGCGTCGCCACGGACAGGGGGCGCCTTGGAAACACCATATATTTT. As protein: CSVATDRGRLGNTIYF.

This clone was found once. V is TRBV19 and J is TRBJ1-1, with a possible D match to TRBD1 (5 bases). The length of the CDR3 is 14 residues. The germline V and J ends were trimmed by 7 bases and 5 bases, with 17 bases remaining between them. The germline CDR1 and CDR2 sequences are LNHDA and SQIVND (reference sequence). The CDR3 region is CASTRQGGGTEAFF. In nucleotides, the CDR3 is TGTGCCAGTACCAGGCAGGGAGGAGGAACTGAAGCTTTCTTT.

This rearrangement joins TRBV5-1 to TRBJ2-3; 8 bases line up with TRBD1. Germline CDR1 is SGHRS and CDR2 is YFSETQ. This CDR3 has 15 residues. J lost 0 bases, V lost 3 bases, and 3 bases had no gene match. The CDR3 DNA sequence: TGCGCCAGCAGCTCCAGGGGGCCTAGCACAGATACGCAGTATTTT. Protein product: CASSSRGPSTDTQYF.

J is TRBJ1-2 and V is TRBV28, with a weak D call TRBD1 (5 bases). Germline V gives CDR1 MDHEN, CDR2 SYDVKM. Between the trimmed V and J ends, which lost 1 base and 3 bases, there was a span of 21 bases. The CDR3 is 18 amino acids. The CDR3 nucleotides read TGTGCCAGCAGTTTATTAAACCCGACAGTGCCTATCGACTATGGCTACACCTTC. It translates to CASSLLNPTVPIDYGYTF.

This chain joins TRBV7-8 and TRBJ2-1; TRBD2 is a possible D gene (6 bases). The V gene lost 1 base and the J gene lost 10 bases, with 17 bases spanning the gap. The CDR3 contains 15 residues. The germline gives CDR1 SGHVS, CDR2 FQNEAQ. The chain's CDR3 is CASSLVGLARKEQFF. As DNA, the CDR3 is TGTGCCAGCAGCTTAGTCGGGCTAGCGAGGAAGGAGCAGTTCTTC.

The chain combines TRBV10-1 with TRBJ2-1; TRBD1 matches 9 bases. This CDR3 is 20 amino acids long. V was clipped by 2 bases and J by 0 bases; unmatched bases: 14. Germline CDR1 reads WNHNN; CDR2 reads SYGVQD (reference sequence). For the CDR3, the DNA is TGCGCCAGCAGTGAGGGGACAGGGCCGAGGGGGAGCCACTCCTACAATGAGCAGTTCTTC. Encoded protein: CASSEGTGPRGSHSYNEQFF.

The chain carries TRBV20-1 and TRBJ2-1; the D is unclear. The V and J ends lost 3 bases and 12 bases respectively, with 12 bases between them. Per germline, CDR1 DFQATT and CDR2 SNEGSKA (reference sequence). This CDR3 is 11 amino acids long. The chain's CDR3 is CSARETLGQFF. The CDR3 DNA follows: TGCAGTGCTAGGGAGACCCTGGGGCAGTTCTTC.

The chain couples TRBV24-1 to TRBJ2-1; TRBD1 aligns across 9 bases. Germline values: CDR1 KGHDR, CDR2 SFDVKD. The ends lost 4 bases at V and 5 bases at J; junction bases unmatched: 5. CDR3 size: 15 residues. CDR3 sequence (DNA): TGTGCCACCAGTGACCCCACAGGGGGCCACAATGAGCAGTTCTTC. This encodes CATSDPTGGHNEQFF.

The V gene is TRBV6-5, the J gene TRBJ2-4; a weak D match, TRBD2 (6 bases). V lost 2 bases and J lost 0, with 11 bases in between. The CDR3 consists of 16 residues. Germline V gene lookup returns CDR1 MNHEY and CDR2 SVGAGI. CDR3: CASSYAGPLAKNIQYF. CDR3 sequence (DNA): TGTGCCAGCAGTTACGCGGGGCCGCTAGCCAAAAACATTCAGTACTTC.

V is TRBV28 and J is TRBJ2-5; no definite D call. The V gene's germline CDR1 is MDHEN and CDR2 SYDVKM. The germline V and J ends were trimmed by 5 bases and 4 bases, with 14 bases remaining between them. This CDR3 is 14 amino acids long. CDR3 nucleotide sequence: TGTGCCAGCAGTCCCCGTGGTAGCCTAGAGACCCAGTACTTC. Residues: CASSPRGSLETQYF.

CDR3 loop: CASSLVGLNTEAFF. The CDR3 DNA follows: TGTGCCAGCAGCTTAGTCGGGTTGAACACTGAAGCTTTCTTT. The chain has TRBV7-9 and TRBJ1-1, with D uncertain. This CDR3 has 14 amino acids. Germline V gives CDR1 SEHNR, CDR2 FQNEAQ (reference sequence). Trimming pared 1 base from V and 0 bases from J, leaving 6 bases between.

The CDR3 sequence: CASSFKQGNQPQHF. The CDR3, as DNA: TGTGCCAGCAGCTTCAAACAGGGGAACCAGCCCCAGCATTTT. The V and J genes are TRBV7-2 and TRBJ1-5; 7 positions agree with TRBD1. Germline CDR1 and CDR2: SGHTA and FQGNSA. The CDR3 is 14 residues long. The V segment lost 3 bases and the J segment 7 bases; nucleotides outside the gene matches: 6.

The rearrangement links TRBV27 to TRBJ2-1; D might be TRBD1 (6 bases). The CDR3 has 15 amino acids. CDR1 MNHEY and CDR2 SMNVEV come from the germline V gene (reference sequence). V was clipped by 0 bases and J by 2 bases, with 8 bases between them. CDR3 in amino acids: CASSLSGTPYNEQFF. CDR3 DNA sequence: TGTGCCAGCAGTTTATCTGGGACACCCTACAATGAGCAGTTCTTC.

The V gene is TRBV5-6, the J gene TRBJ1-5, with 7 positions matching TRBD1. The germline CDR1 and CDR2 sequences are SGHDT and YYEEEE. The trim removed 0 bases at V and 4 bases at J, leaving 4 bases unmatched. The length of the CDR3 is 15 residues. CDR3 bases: TGTGCCAGCAGCTTGGGACAGGGATTTAATCAGCCCCAGCATTTT. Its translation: CASSLGQGFNQPQHF. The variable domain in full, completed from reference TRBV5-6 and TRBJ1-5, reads DAGVTQSPTHLIKTRGQQVTLRCSPKSGHDTVSWYQQALGQGPQFIFQYYEEEERQRGNFPDRFSGHQFPNYSSELNVNALLLGDSALYLCASSLGQGFNQPQHFGDGTRLSIL.

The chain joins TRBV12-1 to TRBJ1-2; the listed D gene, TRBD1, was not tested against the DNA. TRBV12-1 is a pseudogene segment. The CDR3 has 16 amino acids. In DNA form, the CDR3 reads TGTGCCAGCAGCTCCCCGGACAGGCGAACTAACTATGGCTACACCTTC. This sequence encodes CASSSPDRRTNYGYTF.

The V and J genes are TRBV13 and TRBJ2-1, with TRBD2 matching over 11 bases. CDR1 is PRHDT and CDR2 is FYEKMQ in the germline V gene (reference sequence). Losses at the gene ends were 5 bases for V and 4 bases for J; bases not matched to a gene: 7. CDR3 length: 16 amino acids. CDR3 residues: CASSGPGLADYNEQFF. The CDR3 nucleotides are TGTGCCAGCAGCGGGCCGGGACTAGCGGATTACAATGAGCAGTTCTTC.

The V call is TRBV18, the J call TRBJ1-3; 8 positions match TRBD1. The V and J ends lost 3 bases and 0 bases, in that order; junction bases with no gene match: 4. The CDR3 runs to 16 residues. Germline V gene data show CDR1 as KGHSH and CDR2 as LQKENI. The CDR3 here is CASSPQQGVSGNTIYF. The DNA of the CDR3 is TGTGCCAGCTCACCGCAACAGGGGGTCTCTGGAAACACCATATATTTT.

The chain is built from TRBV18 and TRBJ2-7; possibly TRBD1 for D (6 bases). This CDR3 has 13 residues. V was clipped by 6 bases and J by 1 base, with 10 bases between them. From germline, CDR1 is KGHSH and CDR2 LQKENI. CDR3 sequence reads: CASSPDSSYEQYF. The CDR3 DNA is TGTGCCAGCTCGCCGGACAGTTCCTACGAGCAGTACTTC.